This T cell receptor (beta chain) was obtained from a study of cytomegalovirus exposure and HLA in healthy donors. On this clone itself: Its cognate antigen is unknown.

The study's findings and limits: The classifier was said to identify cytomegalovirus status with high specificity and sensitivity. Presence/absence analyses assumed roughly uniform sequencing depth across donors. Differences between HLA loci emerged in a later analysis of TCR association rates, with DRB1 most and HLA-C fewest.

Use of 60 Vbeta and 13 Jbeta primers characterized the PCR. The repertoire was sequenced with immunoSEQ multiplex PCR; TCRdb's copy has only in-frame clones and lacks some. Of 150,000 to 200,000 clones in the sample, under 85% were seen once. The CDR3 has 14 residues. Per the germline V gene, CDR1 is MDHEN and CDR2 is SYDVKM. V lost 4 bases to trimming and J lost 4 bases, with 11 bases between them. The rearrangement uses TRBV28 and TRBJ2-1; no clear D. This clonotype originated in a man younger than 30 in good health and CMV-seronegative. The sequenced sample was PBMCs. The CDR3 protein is CASSSPTPYNEQFF. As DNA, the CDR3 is TGTGCCAGCAGTTCTCCGACACCGTACAATGAGCAGTTCTTC.